The clone carrying this TCR beta chain has a handful of counts. What it binds is unknown. This specimen comes from a study of OX40 agonist ivuxolimab in advanced cancers. Points from the study as a whole: In the expanded peripheral T cells, antigen specificity was never determined.

The V gene lost 5 bases and the J gene lost 10 bases, with 17 bases spanning the gap. The CDR3 runs to 13 residues. Germline values: CDR1 SGHTA, CDR2 FQGNSA. Assay: immunoSEQ multiplex PCR; the TCRdb copy retains only in-frame clones and omits some. The table lists tens of thousands of clones, 60% to 80% of them singletons. Specimen: CD4+ or CD8+ T cells sorted from blood, collected in a trial of the OX40 agonist ivuxolimab. This chain links TRBV7-2 with TRBJ1-2; D uncertain. The clonotype comes from an adult with an advanced solid tumor such as melanoma, head and neck, liver or kidney cancer. CDR3 nucleotides: TGTGCCAGCAGCCCATTTTTCCCAGTCCCCTACACCTTC. Translated: CASSPFFPVPYTF.